The entry that follows covers one T cell receptor beta chain sequence. Its antigen is unknown. The V gene's germline CDR1 is ENHRY and CDR2 SYGVKD. The CDR3 totals 14 residues. Trimming took 7 bases from V and 0 from J, leaving 12 bases between them. The sample belongs to a study of Graves' ophthalmopathy and Graves' hyperthyroidism. Whole-study context: Peripheral blood (taken before any treatment) was collected at initial diagnosis.

Overall study findings and caveats: The 13-signature model separated ophthalmopathy from stable hyperthyroidism at over 85% sensitivity and roughly 81% specificity. The model achieved over 60% sensitivity and approximately 74% specificity for ophthalmopathy progression.

Amplification of TCR beta CDR3 regions used RNA transcripts. HTBI primers were employed in first-round RT-PCR, then a second-round multiplex PCR followed. MiXCR was run by TCRdb on the multiplex PCR reads, yielding one entry per CDR3 protein. The repertoire holds about 740,000 distinct CDR3 sequences, with 35% to 50% as singletons. The chain couples TRBV10-3 to TRBJ1-2; D is unresolved. The sequence derives from an adult man with Graves' ophthalmopathy. The sample was peripheral blood. The CDR3 spells CAITAGPANYGYTF. In nucleotides, the CDR3 is TGTGCCATCACGGCAGGACCCGCTAACTATGGCTACACCTTC.